This entry describes one T cell receptor (beta chain). Its antigen remains undetermined. No clone much larger than this one lies a single base away; base qualities are absent. Collaborating institutions collected whole blood in K2EDTA tubes following their own protocols. Collaborator samples were shipped for TCRbeta analysis as frozen whole blood, isolated PBMCs, or DNA extracted from either sample type. TCRbeta CDR3 regions were amplified from genomic DNA using the immunoSEQ Assay, a bias-controlled multiplex PCR. In the original analysis: Within the assay, amplification of reference gene primers was used to estimate how many nucleated cells each sample contained. To quantify the absolute abundance of each unique TCRbeta CDR3 rearrangement, sequence reads were collapsed and filtered. Productive Simpson clonality was computed per sample as the square root of Simpson's diversity index over productive rearrangements. In its TCRdb copy, this immuneACCESS table keeps in-frame sequences only and misses some clones. Where compared with another copy, unresolved V genes explain less than half of these, and the others have no known cause. The DNA was the basis for D and trimming; V, J and clone size are from that table. The sample has about 150,000 clones on record, roughly nine tenths of them singletons. 1.5% to 2% of the sample is held by the ten biggest clonotypes.

The data were taken from a study of blood T cell repertoires in COVID-19 (TCRdb year 2020). Regarding the research as a whole: Collaborator samples came from the United States, Italy and Spain and covered acute and convalescent phases of COVID-19. Samples came from the ongoing ImmuneRACE study (first 160 participants) plus 1,254 subjects from 6 global collaborators. The material from the prospective study consisted of cDNA or gDNA derived from T cells, B-cell-depleted T cells, or PBMCs. Sample metadata almost always included a de-identified subject ID, COVID-19 status, age in years and sex. Subjects who had been exposed to COVID-19, were actively infected with it, or had recovered from it provided the deeply sampled blood TCRbeta repertoires that made up the dataset. The repertoires were made available in a free public database intended to serve as a resource for research on the immune response to SARS-CoV-2. Where available, HLA class I and class II types were taken from metadata supplied by the sample provider and were not determined by assay-based typing.

On the study overall, not on this receptor specifically: The quantity of clinical and demographic metadata differed by source and by participant and was supplied without curation.

The germline V gene sets CDR1 to SGHVS and CDR2 to FQNEAQ. The junction shows trimming of 0 bases on V and 1 base on J, and the gene matches do not reach 3 bases of it. CDR3 length: 16 amino acids, cysteine to phenylalanine. Of the read, only the CDR3 DNA is kept; its 48 bases are in frame from base 1. The V gene is TRBV7-8 and the J gene is TRBJ1-3, with 7 bases matching TRBD1. This clonotype was sampled from a human donor in a cohort sampled during active COVID-19. The sequencing input was peripheral blood. The CDR3 loop reads CASSLATGESGNTIYF. The DNA sequence follows: TGTGCCAGCAGCTTAGCTACAGGGGAATCTGGAAACACCATATATTTT.